This record concerns one T cell receptor beta chain sequence. Its antigen is still unknown. No per-base quality is available; no much larger clone lies one base away. Donors were about 36 systemically healthy Caucasian individuals from Russia aged roughly 6 to 95 years. Each donor gave about 9.2 milliliters of peripheral blood, drawn into EDTA-treated Vacutainer tubes. Ficoll-Paque density-gradient centrifugation was used to isolate PBMCs, with at least 6.5 million per sample. Trizol reagent was used to extract total RNA from PBMCs, with at least 5 micrograms per sample. For every donor, flow cytometry on a PBMC aliquot measured the percentage of naive CD45RAhigh/CD27high T cells. The library was made by 5' RACE. Sequencing was performed on an Illumina HiSeq 2500. A second PCR of roughly 7 to 11 cycles was run with a J-beta primer mix and a sample-barcoded 5' primer. A unique molecular identifier was introduced onto each TCR beta cDNA molecule by a template-switch 5' adaptor carrying 12 random nucleotides. At least 2.5 million CDR3-containing paired-end reads were obtained from each sample. The Mint cDNA synthesis kit, primed by a TRBC-specific oligonucleotide, was used to synthesize first-strand cDNA from all RNA. After uracil-DNA glycosylase treatment, a first 18-cycle PCR used universal primers M1SS and BC2_uni_R on all cDNA. The original methods were these. Normalization of each sample was performed by random selection of 1 million high-quality reads, each carrying a distinct molecular identifier. Instead of being binned into consensus sequences, reads that shared molecular identifiers were thrown out. MiTCR, with a Q25 quality threshold and the strictest error-elimination algorithm, was used for CDR3 identification, clonotype clustering and error correction. A nonparametric unseen species model with Euler transformation was used to estimate lower-bound total TCR beta diversity. The raw public reads went through TCRdb reprocessing: fastp at Q25, MiXCR clone calling, in-frame beta chains kept. Identical CDR3 protein sequences are pooled into one entry, listed with their most common genes and DNA. The V and J calls shown here were made by TCRdb, not taken from the authors' results. The sample data list about 570,000 distinct CDR3 sequences, and 27% of these were observed just once. The biggest ten clones account for under 20% of the sample.

The sample belongs to a study of blood T cells in healthy people across ages (dated by TCRdb to 2013 to 2016). A note on the overall study: In model experiments, roughly one uniquely barcoded TCR beta cDNA molecule per two T cells was captured by template switching. The study measured age-related changes in TCR beta repertoire diversity using deep sequencing normalized with unique cDNA molecular identifiers. Four age groups were formed from the donors: young (average approximately 17 years), middle-aged (less than 40), aged (approximately 60) and long-lived (about 75). Donors of different ages were randomly distributed across sequencing lanes to avoid experimental bias. The study analyzed two additional independent replicas of 1 million unique cDNA reads from the same blood draw for two donors, one aged 18 to 29 and one aged 80 or older.

Including the terminal cysteine and phenylalanine, the CDR3 comprises 16 residues. Left in the record is the CDR3 DNA by itself, 48 bases read in frame from the first base. CDR1 SGHRS and CDR2 YFSETQ were looked up in the germline V gene. Results and caveats for the whole study, not just this receptor: Estimates of total diversity from one million sequenced T cells were regarded as lower bounds and underestimates. Donor CMV infection status was unknown, potentially confounding age-related changes in expanded clonotypes. Compared with the aged group, the long-lived group had more naive CD4+ T cells, fewer expanded clones and increased TCR diversity, suggesting age selection. Because profiling used bulk unsorted PBMCs, naive and antigen-experienced compartments could not be compared conclusively. A strong correlation was found between observed TCR beta diversity and the percentage of naive T cells measured by flow cytometry. As age increased, observed TCR beta diversity per million T cells dropped in a roughly linear way, and a significant reduction was already evident by age approximately 40.

The TCR sequence derives from an older woman in good health. Sequencing was done on a sample of blood. Rearrangement joined TRBV5-1 to TRBJ2-5, with TRBD1 matching 11 junction bases. Judging by the DNA end, TRBJ2-1 fits better; the J call may be wrong. CDR3 region: CASSFTGTGGINEQFF. The nucleotide sequence reads TGCGCCAGCAGCTTTACCGGGACAGGGGGTATAAATGAGCAGTTCTTC.